This paragraph covers one T cell receptor (beta chain) sequence. The antigen is unknown. The germline V gene has CDR1 MGHRA and CDR2 YSYEKL. This CDR3 region has 14 residues. Trimming shortened V by 0 bases and J by 6 bases, and 12 bases separated the two germline ends. Data came from immunoSEQ multiplex PCR; TCRdb stores just in-frame clones and leaves some out. The sample contains 110,000 to 150,000 clones, approximately 85% of which appear only once. The record originates from a study of T cell responses to AZD1222 COVID-19 vaccine. Study-wide results and caveats: Just a handful of AZD1222 recipients tested seropositive at baseline. Increased Spike-specific TCR breadth and depth were observed after two AZD1222 doses. The span of vaccine-associated CD4 TCRs extended across spike, with dominance at 160-218 and 743-854.

The sequences come from peripheral blood, collected on day 0 of AZD1222 vaccination. This receptor was taken from an adult in good health. The chain is built from TRBV4-1 and TRBJ2-7, with unresolved D. As DNA, the CDR3 is TGCGCCAGCAGCCAAGATCTAGATGCTGGCGAGCAGTACTTC. Protein sequence: CASSQDLDAGEQYF.